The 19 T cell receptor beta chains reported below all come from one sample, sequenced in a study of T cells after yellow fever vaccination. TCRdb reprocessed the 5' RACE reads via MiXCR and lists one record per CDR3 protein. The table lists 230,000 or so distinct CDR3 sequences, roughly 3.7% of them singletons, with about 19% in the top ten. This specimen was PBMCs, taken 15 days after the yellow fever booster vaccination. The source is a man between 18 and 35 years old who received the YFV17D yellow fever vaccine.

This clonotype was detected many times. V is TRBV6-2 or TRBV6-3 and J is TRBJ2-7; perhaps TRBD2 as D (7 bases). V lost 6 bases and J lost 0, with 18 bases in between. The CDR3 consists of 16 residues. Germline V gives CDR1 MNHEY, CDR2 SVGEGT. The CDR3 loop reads CASSPPGGQHSYEQYF. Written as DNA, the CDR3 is TGTGCCAGCAGCCCCCCGGGGGGCCAACACTCCTACGAGCAGTACTTC.

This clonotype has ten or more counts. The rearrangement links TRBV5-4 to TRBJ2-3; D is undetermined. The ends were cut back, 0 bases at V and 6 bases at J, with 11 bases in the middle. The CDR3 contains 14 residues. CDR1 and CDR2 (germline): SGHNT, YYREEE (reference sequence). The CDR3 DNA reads TGTGCCAGCAGCTTGGCCTCCGGTGGGGATACGCAGTATTTT. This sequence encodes CASSLASGGDTQYF.

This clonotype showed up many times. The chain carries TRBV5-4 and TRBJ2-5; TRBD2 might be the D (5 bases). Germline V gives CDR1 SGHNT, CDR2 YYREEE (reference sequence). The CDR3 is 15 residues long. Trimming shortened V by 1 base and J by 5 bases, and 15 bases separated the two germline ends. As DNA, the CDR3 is TGTGCCAGCAGCTTGAAAGTAGTCTCGGGGGAGACCCAGTACTTC. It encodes CASSLKVVSGETQYF.

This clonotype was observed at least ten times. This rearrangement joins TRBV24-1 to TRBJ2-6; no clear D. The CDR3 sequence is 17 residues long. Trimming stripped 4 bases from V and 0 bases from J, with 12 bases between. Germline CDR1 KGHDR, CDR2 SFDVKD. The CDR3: CATSDPPGSSGANVLTF. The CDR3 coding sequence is TGTGCCACCAGTGACCCCCCTGGTAGCTCTGGGGCCAACGTCCTGACTTTC.

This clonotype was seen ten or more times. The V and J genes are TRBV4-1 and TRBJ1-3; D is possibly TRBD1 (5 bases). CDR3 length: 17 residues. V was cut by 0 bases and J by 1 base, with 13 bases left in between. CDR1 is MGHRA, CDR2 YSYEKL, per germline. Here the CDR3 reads CASSQDPGRLSGNTIYF. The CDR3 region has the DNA TGCGCCAGCAGCCAAGATCCAGGGAGATTGTCTGGAAACACCATATATTTT.

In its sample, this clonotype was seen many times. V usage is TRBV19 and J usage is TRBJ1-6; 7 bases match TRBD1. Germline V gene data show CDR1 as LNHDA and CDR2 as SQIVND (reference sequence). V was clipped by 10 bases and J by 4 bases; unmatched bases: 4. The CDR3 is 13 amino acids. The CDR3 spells CATRTGYNSPLHF. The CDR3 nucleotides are TGTGCCACCAGGACAGGTTATAATTCACCCCTCCACTTT.

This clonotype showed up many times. The CDR3 protein is CASRTGTVETQYF. The CDR3 region has the DNA TGTGCCAGCAGGACCGGGACAGTTGAGACCCAGTACTTC. The chain links TRBV7-9 to TRBJ2-5, with TRBD1 matching 7 bases. J lost 5 bases, V lost 6 bases, and 6 bases had no gene match. The V gene's germline CDR1 is SEHNR and CDR2 FQNEAQ (reference sequence). The CDR3 loop spans 13 amino acids.

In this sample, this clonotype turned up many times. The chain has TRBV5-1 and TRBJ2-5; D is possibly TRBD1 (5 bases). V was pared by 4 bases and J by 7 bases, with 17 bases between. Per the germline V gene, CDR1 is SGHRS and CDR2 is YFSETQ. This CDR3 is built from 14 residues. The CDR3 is CASSAYRILGTQYF. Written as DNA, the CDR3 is TGCGCCAGCAGCGCCTACAGGATTTTGGGGACCCAGTACTTC.

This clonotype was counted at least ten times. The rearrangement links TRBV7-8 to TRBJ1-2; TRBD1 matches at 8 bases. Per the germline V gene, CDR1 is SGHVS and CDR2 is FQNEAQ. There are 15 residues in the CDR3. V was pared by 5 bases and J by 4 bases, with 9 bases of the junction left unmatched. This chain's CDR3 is CASSALTGDGYGYTF. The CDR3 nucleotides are TGTGCCAGCAGCGCCTTGACAGGGGACGGCTATGGCTACACCTTC.

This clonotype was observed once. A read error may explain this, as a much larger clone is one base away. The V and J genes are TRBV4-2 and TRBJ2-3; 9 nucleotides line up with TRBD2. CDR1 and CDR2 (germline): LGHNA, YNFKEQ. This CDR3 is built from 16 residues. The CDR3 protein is CASSPRTSDAADTHYF. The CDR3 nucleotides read TGTGCCAGCAGCCCTAGGACTAGCGATGCGGCAGATACGCATTATTTT.

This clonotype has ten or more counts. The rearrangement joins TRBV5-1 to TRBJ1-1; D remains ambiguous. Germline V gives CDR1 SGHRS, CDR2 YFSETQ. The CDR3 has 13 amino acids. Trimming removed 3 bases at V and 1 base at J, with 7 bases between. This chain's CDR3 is CASSWGQNTEAFF. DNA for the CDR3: TGCGCCAGCAGCTGGGGTCAGAACACTGAAGCTTTCTTT.

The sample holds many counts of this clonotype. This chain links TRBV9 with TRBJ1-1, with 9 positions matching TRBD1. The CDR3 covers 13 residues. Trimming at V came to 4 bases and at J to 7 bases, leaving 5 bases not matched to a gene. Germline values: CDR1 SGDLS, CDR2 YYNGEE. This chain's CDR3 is CASSPDRGNEAFF. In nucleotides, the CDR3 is TGTGCCAGCAGCCCGGACAGGGGAAATGAAGCTTTCTTT.

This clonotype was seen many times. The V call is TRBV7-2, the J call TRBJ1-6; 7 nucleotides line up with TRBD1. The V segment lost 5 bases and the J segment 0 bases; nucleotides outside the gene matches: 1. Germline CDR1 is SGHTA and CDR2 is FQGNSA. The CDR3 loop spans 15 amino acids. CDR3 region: CASSRDSSYNSPLHF. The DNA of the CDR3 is TGTGCCAGCAGCAGGGACAGCTCCTATAATTCACCCCTCCACTTT.

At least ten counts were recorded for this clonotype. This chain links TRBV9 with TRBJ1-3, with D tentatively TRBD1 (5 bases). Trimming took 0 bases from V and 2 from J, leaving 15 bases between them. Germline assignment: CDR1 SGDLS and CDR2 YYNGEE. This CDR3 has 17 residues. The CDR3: CASSVVSEGRTGNTIYF. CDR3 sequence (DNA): TGTGCCAGCAGCGTAGTGTCGGAGGGGAGGACTGGAAACACCATATATTTT.

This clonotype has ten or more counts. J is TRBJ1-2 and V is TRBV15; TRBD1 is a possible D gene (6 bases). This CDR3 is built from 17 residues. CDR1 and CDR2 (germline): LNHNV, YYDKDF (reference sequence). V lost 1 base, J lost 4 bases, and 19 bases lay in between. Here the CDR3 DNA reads TGTGCCACCAGCAGAGGGGGGGAGGCAGGGGCCGTCTATGGCTACACCTTC. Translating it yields CATSRGGEAGAVYGYTF.

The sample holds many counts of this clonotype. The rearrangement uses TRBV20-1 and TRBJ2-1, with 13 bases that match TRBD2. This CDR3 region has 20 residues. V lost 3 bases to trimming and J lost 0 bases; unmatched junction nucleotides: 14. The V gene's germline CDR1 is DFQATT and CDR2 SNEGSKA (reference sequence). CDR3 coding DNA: TGCAGTGCTAGTCGACCAGGGGGACTAGCGGGGTCCCACTCCTACAATGAGCAGTTCTTC. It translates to CSASRPGGLAGSHSYNEQFF.

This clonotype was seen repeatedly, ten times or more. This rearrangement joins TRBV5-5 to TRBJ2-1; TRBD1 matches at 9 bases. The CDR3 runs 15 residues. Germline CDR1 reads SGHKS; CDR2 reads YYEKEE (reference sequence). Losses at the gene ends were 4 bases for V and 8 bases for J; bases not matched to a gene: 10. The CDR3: CASSDGTGYYDEQFF. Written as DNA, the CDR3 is TGTGCCAGCAGCGACGGGACAGGGTATTACGATGAGCAGTTCTTC. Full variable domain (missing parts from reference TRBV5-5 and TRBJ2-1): DAGVTQSPTHLIKTRGQQVTLRCSPISGHKSVSWYQQVLGQGPQFIFQYYEKEERGRGNFPDRFSARQFPNYSSELNVNALLLGDSALYLCASSDGTGYYDEQFFGPGTRLTVL.

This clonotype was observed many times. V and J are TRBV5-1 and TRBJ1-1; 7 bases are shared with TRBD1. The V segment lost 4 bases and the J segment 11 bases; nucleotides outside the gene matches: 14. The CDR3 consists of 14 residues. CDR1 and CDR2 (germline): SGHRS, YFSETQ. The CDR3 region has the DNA TGCGCCAGCAGCCCACCTGACAGGGCGGAGAGCGCTTTCTTT. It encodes CASSPPDRAESAFF. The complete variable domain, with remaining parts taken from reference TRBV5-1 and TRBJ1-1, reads KAGVTQTPRYLIKTRGQQVTLSCSPISGHRSVSWYQQTPGQGLQFLFEYFSETQRNKGNFPGRFSGRQFSNSRSEMNVSTLELGDSALYLCASSPPDRAESAFFGQGTRLTVV.

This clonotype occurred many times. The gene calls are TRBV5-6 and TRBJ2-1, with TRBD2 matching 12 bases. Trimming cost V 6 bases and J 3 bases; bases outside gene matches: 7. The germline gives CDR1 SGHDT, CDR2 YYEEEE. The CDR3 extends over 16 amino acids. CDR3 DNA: TGTGCCAGCACCAGACTAGCGGGGGTCCTCTACAATGAGCAGTTCTTC. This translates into CASTRLAGVLYNEQFF.